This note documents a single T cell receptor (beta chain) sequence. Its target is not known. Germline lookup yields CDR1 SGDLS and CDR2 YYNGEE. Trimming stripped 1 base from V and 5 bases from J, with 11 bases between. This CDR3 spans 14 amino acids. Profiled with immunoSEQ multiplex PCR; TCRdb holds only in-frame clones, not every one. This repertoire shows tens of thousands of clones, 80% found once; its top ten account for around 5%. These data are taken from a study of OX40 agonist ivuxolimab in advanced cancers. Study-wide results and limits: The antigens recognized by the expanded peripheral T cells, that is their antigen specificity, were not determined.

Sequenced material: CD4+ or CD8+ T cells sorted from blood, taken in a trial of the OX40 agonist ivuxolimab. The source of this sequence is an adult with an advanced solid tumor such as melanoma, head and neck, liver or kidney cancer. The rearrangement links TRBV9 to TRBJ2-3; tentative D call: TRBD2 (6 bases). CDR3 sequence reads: CASSVRGTGDTQYF. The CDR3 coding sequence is TGTGCCAGCAGCGTACGCGGGACTGGAGATACGCAGTATTTT.